This T cell receptor beta chain was retrieved from a study of T-cell reconstitution after alpha-beta-depleted transplantation in children (dated by TCRdb to 2016 to 2018). For the study in its entirety: Using TCR repertoire profiling, the study quantitatively followed how T-cell immune reconstitution unfolded in children after TCRalphabeta/CD19-depleted allogeneic hematopoietic cell transplantation.

Concerning this clonotype itself: Its antigen specificity is not known. No quality values exist for individual bases; no much larger clone is one base distant.

Library preparation used PCR. Sequencing instrument: Illumina HiSeq 2500. To normalize quantification of the TCRbeta repertoire, the TCR libraries were built with molecular barcoding that relied on unique molecular identifiers. The public sequencing data were trimmed at Q25 with fastp and processed into clonotypes with MiXCR by TCRdb, which kept only in-frame beta chains. Every distinct CDR3 protein forms one entry, paired with its most common genes and DNA. A total of a few hundred thousand distinct CDR3 sequences appear in this sample, roughly 15% of them only once. The ten largest clones represent around 30% of the sample. The intended sense of this specimen's treatment or condition label: allogeneic hematopoietic cell transplantation with graft depleted of TCRalphabeta T cells and CD19 B cells. Transplant recipients were children who received TCRalphabeta/CD19-depleted allogeneic hematopoietic cell grafts.

Inclusive of the bounding cysteine and phenylalanine, the CDR3 is 12 residues long. Only the CDR3 part of the read is kept: 36 bases, read in frame from the first base. Cut back by 4 bases and 6 bases, the V and J ends lie 9 bases apart. Study-wide findings and limitations: Apparently early alphabetaT-cell count recovery about two months after transplant reportedly relied on only several hundred rapidly expanded clones derived from non-depleted graft cells. In some patients, high TCRbeta diversity at day 60 was attributed to recipient T cells and intrathymic progenitors that had survived conditioning. Hyperexpanded clone frequencies declined over subsequent months; after one year, T-cell counts and TCRbeta diversity were mostly attributed to newly produced T cells.

The rearranged chain carries TRBV12-3 or TRBV12-4 and TRBJ1-1; the D gene is not confidently resolved. This clonotype was obtained from a boy under two years old who had a stem cell transplant for Wiskott-Aldrich syndrome, so the T cells may come from the graft donor. The sequencing here drew on PBMCs, mostly from graft donor cells, taken 360 days after TCRalphabeta/CD19-depleted stem cell transplant. Here the CDR3 is given as CASSWGYAEAFF. The DNA sequence reads TGTGCCAGCAGTTGGGGTTATGCTGAAGCTTTCTTT.